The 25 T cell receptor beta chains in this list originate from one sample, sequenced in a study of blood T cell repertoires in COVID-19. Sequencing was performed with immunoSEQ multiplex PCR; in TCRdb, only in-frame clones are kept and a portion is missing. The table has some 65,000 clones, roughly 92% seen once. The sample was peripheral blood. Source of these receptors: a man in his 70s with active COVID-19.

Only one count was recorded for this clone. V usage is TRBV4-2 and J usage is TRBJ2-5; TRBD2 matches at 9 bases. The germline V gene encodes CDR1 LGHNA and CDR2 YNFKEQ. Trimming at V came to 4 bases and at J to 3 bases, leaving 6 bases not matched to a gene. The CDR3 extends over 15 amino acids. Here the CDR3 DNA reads TGTGCCAGCAGCCCACAGCGGGGGGCCAAAGAGACCCAGTACTTC. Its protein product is CASSPQRGAKETQYF.

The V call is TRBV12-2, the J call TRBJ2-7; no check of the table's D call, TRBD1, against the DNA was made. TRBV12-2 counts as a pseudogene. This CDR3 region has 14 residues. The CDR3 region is CASRFNDRGYEQYV. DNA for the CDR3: TGTGCAAGTCGCTTCAACGACAGGGGGTACGAGCAGTACGTC.

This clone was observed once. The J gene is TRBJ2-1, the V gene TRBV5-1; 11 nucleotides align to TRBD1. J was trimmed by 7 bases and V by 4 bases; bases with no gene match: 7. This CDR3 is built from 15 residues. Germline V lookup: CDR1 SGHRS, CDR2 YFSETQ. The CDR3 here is CASSHRTGGGNEQFF. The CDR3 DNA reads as TGCGCCAGCAGCCACCGGACAGGGGGCGGTAATGAGCAGTTCTTC.

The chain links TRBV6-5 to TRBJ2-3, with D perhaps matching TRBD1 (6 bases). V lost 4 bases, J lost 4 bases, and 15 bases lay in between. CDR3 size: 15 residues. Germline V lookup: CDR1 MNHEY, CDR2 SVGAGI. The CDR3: CASSSSWGPPDTQYF. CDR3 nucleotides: TGTGCCAGCAGTTCCTCGTGGGGGCCCCCAGATACGCAGTATTTT.

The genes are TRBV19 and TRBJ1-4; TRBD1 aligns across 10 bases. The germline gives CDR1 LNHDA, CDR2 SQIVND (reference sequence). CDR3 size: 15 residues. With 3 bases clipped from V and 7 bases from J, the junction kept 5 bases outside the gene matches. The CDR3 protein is CASSILGTGAEKLFF. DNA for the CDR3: TGTGCCAGTAGTATTCTGGGGACAGGGGCTGAAAAACTGTTTTTT. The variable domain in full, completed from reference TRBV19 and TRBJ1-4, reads DGGITQSPKYLFRKEGQNVTLSCEQNLNHDAMYWYRQDPGQGLRLIYYSQIVNDFQKGDIAEGYSVSREKKESFPLTVTSAQKNPTAFYLCASSILGTGAEKLFFGSGTQLSVL.

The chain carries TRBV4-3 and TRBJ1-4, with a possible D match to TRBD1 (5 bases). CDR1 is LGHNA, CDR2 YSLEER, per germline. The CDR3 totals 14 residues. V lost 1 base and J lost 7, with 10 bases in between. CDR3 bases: TGCGCCAGCAGCCAAGTAATAGGGGCTGAAAAACTGTTTTTT. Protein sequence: CASSQVIGAEKLFF.

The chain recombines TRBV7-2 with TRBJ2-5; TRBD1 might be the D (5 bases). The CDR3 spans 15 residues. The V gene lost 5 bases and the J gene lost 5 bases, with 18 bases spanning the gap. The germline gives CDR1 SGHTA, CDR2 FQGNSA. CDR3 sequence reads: CASSQLGQGSETQYF. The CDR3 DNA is TGTGCCAGCAGCCAGCTCGGCCAGGGCAGCGAGACCCAGTACTTC.

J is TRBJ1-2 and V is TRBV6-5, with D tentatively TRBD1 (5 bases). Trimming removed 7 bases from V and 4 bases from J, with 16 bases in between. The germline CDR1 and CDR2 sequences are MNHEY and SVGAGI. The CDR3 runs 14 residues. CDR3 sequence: CASTPAGGVYGYTF. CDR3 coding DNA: TGTGCCAGCACCCCAGCTGGAGGGGTCTATGGCTACACCTTC.

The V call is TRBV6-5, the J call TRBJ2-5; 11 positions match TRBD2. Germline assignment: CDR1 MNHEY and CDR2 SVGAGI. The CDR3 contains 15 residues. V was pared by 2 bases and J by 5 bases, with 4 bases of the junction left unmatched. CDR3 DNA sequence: TGTGCCAGCAGTTACCTAGCGGGGGGCAGGGAGACCCAGTACTTC. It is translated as CASSYLAGGRETQYF.

This chain's CDR3 is CSVEDGPGFIETQYF. The CDR3 nucleotides read TGCAGCGTTGAAGATGGCCCAGGGTTTATTGAGACCCAGTACTTC. The rearrangement links TRBV29-1 to TRBJ2-5, with D maybe TRBD1 (5 bases). Germline V gives CDR1 SQVTM, CDR2 ANQGSEA. This CDR3 contains 15 residues. V lost 0 bases to trimming and J lost 5 bases, with 16 bases between them.

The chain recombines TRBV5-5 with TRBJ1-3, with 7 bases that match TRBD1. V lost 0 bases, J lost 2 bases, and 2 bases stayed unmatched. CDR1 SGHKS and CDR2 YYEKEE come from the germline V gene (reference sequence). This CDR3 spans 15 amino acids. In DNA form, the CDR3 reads TGTGCCAGCAGCTTGGGAGACAGGGCTGGAAACACCATATATTTT. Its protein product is CASSLGDRAGNTIYF.

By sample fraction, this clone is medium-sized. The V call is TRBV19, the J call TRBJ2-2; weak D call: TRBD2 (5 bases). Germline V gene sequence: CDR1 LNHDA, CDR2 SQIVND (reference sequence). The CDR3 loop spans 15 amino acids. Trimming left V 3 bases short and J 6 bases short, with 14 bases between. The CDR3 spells CASSMRVGRAGELFF. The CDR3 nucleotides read TGTGCCAGTAGTATGAGGGTCGGCCGGGCCGGGGAGCTGTTTTTT.

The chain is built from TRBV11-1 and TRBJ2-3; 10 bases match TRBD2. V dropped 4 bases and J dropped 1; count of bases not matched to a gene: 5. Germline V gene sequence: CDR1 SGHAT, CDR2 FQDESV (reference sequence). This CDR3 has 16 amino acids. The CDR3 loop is CASSSSTSGGTDTQYF. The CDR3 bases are TGTGCCAGCAGCTCCTCCACTAGCGGGGGCACAGATACGCAGTATTTT.

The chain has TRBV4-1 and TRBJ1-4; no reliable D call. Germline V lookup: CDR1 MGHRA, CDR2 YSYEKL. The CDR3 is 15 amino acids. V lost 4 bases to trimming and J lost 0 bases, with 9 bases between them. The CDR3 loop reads CASSPGPATNEKLFF. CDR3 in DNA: TGCGCCAGCAGCCCGGGTCCGGCAACTAATGAAAAACTGTTTTTT.

Written as DNA, the CDR3 is TGCGCCAGCAGCTTGGCGACAGGGGTTGGAAACACCATATATTTT. It yields the protein CASSLATGVGNTIYF. V gene TRBV5-1 combines with J gene TRBJ1-3; 8 nucleotides align to TRBD1. With V trimmed by 0 bases and J by 3 bases, 2 bases remained unmatched. The CDR3 is 15 residues long. Germline-derived CDR1 and CDR2 are SGHRS and YFSETQ.

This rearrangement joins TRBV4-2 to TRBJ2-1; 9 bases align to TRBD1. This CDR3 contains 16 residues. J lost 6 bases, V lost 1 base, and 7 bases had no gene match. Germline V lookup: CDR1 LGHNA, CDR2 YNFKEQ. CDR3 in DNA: TGTGCCAGCAGCCAAGTTACAGGGGGCTCGTTCAATGAGCAGTTCTTC. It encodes CASSQVTGGSFNEQFF.

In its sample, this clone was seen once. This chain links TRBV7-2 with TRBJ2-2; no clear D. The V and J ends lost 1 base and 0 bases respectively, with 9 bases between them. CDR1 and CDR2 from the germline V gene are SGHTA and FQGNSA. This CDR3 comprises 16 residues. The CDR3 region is CASSLEWQANTGELFF. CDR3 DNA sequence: TGTGCCAGCAGCTTAGAGTGGCAGGCGAACACCGGGGAGCTGTTTTTT.

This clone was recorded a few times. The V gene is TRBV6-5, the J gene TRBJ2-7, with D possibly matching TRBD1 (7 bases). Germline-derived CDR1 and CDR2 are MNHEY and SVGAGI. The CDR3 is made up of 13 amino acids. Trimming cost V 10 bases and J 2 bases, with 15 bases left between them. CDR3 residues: CATGGQNTYEQYF. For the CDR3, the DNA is TGTGCCACCGGGGGACAGAACACCTACGAGCAGTACTTC.

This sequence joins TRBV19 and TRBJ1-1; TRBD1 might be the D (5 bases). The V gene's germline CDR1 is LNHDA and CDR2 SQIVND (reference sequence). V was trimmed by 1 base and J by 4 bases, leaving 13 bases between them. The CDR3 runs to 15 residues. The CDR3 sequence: CASSIAGGMSTEAFF. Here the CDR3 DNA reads TGTGCCAGTAGTATAGCCGGGGGAATGAGCACTGAAGCTTTCTTT.

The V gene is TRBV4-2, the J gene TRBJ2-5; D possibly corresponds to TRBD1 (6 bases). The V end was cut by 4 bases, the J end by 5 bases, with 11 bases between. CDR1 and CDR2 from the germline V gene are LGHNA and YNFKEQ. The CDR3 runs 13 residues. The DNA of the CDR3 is TGTGCCAGCAGCCTCGGGGACATGGAGACCCAGTACTTC. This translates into CASSLGDMETQYF.

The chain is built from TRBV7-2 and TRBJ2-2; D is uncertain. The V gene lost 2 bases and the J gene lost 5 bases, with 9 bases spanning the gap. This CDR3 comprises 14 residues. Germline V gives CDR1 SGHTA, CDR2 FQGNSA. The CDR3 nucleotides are TGTGCCAGCAGCTTATTTACAGCTACCGGGGAGCTGTTTTTT. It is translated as CASSLFTATGELFF.

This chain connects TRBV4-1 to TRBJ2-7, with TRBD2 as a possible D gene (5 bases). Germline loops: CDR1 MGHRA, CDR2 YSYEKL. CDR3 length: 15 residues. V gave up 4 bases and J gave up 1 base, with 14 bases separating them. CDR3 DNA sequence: TGCGCCAGCAGCCCTAGCTTTACCACTTCCTACGAGCAGTACGTC. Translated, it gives CASSPSFTTSYEQYV.

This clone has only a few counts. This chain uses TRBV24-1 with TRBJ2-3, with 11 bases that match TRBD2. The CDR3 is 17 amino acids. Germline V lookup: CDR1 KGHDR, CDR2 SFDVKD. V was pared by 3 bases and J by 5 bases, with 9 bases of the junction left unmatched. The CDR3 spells CATSDPGSGGAGDTQYF. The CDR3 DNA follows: TGTGCCACCAGTGATCCGGGTAGCGGGGGGGCCGGAGATACGCAGTATTTT.

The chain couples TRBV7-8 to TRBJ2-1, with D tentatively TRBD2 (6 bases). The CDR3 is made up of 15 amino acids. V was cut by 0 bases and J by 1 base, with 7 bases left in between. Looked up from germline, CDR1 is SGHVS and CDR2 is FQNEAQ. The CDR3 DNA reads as TGTGCCAGCAGCTTAGCGGAGGGGTCCTACAATGAGCAGTTCTTC. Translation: CASSLAEGSYNEQFF.

DNA of the CDR3: TGTGCCAGCATCCAGAGCACTAGCGGGGGGGTATTTGGGACCCAGTACTTC. Its translation: CASIQSTSGGVFGTQYF. The genes are TRBV5-6 and TRBJ2-5, with TRBD2 matching 13 bases. The CDR3 is 17 amino acids. Germline V lookup: CDR1 SGHDT, CDR2 YYEEEE. J was trimmed by 7 bases and V by 6 bases; bases with no gene match: 15. The complete variable domain, with remaining parts taken from reference TRBV5-6 and TRBJ2-5, reads DAGVTQSPTHLIKTRGQQVTLRCSPKSGHDTVSWYQQALGQGPQFIFQYYEEEERQRGNFPDRFSGHQFPNYSSELNVNALLLGDSALYLCASIQSTSGGVFGTQYFGPGTRLLVL.